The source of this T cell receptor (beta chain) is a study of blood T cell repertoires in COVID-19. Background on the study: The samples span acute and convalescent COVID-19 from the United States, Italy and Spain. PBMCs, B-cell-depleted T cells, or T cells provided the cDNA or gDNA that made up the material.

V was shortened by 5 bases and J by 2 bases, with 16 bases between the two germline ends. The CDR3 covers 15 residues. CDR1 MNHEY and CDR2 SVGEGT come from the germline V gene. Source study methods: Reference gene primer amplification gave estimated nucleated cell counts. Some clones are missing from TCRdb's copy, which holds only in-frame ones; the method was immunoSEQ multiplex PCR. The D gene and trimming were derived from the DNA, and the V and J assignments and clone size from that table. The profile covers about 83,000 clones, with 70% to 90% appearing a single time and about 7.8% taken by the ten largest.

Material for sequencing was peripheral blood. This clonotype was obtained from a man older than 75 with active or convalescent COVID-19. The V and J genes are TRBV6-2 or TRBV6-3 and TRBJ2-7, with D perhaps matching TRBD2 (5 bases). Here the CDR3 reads CASSPGLSRPYEQYV. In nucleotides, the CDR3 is TGTGCCAGCAGTCCCGGACTCTCCCGGCCCTACGAGCAGTACGTC.